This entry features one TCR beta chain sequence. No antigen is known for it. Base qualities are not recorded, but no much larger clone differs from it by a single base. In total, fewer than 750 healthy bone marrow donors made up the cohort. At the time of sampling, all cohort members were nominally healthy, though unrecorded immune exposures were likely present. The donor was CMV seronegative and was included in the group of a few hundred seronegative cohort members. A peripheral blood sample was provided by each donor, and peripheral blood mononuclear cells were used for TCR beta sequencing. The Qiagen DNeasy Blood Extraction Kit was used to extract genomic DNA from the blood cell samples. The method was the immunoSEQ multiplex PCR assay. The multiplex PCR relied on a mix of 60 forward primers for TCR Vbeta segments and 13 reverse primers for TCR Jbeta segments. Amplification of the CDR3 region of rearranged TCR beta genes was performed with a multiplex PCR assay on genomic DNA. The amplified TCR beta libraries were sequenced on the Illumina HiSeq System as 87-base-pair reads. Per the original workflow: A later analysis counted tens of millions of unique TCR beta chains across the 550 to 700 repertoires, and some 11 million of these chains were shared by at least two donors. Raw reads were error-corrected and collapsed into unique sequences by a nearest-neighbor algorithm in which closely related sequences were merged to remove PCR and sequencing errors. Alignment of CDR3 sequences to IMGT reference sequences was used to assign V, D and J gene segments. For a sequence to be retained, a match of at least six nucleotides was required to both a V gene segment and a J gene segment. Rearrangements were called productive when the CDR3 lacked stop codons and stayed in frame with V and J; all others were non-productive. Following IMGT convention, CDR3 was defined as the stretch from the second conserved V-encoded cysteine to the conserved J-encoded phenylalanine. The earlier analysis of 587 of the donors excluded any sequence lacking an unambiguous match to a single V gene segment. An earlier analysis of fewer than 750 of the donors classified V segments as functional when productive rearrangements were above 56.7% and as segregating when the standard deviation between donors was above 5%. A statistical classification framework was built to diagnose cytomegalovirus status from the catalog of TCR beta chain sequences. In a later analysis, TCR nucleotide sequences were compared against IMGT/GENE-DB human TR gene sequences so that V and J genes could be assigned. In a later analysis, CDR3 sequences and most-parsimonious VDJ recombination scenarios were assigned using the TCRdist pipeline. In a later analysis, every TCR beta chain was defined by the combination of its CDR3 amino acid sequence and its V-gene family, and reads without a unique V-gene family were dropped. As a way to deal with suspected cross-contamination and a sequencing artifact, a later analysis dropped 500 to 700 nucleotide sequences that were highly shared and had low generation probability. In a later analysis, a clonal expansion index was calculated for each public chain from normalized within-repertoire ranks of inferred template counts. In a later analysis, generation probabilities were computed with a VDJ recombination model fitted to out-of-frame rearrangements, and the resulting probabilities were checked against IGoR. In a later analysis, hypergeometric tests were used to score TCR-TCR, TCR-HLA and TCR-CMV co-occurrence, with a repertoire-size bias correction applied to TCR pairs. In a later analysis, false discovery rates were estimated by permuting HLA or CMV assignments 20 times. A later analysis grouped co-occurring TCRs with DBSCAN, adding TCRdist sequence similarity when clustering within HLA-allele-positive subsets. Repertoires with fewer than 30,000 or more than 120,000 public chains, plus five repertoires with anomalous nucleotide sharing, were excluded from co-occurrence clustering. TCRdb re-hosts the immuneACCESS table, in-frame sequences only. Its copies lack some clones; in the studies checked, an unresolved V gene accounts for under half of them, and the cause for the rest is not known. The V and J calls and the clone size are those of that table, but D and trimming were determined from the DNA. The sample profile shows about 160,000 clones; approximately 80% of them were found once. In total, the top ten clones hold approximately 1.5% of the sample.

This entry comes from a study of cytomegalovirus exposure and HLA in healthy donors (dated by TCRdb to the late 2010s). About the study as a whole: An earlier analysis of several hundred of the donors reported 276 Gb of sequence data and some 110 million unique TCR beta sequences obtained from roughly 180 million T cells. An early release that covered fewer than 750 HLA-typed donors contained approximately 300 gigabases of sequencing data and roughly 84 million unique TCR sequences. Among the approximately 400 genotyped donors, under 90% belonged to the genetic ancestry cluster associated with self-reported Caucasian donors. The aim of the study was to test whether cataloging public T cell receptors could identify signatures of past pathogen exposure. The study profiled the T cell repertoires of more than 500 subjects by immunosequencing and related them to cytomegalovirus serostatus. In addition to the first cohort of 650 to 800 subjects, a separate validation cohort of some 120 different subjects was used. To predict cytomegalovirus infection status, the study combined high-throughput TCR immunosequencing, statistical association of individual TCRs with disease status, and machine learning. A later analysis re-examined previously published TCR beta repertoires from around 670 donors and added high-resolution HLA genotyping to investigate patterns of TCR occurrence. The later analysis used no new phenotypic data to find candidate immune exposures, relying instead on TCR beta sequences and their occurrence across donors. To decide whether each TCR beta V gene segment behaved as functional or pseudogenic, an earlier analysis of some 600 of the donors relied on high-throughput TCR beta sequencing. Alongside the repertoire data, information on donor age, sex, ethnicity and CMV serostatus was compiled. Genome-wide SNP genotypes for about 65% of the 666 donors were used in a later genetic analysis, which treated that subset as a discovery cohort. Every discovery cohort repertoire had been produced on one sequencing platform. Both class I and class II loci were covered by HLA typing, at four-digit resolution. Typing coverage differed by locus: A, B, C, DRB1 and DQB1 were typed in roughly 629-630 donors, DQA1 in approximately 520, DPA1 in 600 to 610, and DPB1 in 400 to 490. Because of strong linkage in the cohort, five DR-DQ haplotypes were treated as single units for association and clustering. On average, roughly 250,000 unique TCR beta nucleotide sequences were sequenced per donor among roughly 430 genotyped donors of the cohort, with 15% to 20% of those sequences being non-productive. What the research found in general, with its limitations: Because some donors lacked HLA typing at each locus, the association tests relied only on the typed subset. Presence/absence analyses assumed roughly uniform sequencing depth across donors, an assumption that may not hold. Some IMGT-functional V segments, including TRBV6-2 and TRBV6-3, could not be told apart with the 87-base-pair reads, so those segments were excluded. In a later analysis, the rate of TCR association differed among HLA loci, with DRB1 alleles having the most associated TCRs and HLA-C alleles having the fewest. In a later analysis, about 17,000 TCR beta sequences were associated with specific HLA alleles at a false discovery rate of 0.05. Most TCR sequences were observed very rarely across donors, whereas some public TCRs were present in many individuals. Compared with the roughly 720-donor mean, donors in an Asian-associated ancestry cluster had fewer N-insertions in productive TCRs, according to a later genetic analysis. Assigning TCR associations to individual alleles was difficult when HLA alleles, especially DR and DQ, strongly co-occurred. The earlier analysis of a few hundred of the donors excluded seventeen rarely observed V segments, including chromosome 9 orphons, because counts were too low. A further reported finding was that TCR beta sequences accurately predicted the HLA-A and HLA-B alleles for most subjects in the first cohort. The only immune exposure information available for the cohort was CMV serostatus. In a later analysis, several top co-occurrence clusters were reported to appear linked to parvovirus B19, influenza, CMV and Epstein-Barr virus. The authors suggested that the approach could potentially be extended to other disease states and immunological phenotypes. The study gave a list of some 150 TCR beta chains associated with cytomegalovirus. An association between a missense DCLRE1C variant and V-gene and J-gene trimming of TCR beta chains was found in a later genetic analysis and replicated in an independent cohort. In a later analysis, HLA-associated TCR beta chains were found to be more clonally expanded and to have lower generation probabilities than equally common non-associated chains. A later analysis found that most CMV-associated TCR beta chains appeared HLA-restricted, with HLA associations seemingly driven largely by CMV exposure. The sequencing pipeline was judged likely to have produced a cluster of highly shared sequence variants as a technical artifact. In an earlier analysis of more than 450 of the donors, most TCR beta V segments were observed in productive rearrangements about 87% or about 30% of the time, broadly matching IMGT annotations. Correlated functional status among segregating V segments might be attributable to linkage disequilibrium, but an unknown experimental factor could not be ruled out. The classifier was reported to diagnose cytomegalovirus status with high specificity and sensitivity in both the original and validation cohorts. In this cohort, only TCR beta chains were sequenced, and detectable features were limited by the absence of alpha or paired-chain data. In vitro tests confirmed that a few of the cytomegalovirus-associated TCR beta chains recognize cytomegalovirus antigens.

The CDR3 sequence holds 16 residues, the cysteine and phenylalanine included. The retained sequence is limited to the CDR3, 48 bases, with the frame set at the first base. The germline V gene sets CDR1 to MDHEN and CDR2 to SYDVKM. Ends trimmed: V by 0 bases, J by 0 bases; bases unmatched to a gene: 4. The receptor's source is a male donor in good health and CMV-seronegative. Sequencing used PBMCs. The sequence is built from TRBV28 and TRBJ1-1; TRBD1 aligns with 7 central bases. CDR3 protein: CASSLWGQLMNTEAFF. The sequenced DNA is TGTGCCAGCAGTTTATGGGGACAGTTGATGAACACTGAAGCTTTCTTT.